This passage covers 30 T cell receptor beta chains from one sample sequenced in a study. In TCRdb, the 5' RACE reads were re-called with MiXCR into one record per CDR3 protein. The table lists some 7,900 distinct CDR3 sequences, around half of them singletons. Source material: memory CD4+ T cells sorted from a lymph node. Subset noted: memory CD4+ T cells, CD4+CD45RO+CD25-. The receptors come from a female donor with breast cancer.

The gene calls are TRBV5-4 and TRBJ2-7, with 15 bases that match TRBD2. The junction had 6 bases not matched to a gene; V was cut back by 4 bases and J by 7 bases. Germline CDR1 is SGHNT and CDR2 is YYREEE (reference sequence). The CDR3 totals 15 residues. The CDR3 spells CASSPGLAGGGEQYV. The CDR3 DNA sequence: TGTGCCAGCAGCCCGGGACTAGCGGGAGGTGGTGAGCAGTACGTC.

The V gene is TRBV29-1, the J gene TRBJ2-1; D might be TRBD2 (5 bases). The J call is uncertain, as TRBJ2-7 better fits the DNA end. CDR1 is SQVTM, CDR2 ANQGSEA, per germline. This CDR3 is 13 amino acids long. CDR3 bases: TGCAGCGTTCAGGATAGCGAAAACAATGAGCAGTACTTC. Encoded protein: CSVQDSENNEQYF.

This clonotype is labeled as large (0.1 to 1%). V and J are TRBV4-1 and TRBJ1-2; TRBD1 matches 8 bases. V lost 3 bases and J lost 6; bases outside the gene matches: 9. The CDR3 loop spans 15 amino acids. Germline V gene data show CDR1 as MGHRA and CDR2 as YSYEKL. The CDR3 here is CASSHPGQASNGYTF. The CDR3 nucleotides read TGCGCCAGCAGCCATCCGGGACAGGCTAGTAATGGCTACACCTTC.

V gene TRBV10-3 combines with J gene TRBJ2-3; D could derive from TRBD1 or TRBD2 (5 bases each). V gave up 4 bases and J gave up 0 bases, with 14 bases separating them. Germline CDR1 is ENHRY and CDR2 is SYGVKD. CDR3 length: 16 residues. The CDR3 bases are TGTGCCATCAGTGCTGAGGGGACGGCTAGCACAGATACGCAGTATTTT. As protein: CAISAEGTASTDTQYF.

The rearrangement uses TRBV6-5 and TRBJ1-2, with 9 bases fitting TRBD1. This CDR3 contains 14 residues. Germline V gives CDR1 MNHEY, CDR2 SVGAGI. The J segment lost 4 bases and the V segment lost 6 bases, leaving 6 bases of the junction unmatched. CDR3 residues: CASRRGQGVYGYTF. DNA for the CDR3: TGTGCCAGCAGACGGGGACAGGGAGTCTATGGCTACACCTTC.

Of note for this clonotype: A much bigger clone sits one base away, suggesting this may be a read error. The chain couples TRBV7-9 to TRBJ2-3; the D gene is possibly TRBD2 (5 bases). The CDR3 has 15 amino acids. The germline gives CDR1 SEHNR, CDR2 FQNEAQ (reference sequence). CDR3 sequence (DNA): TGTGCCAGCAGCTTACGGGCAGGACTCACAGATACGCAGTGTTTT. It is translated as CASSLRAGLTDTQCF. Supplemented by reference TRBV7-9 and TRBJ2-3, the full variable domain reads DTGVSQNPRHKITKRGQNVTFRCDPISEHNRLYWYRQTLGQGPEFLTYFQNEAQLEKSRLLSDRFSAERPKGSFSTLEIQRTEQGDSAMYLCASSLRAGLTDTQCFGPGTRLTVL.

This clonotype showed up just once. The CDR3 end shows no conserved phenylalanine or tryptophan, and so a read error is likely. The CDR3 reads CASSYLARENEQFY. The CDR3 DNA is TGTGCCAGCAGTTATCTGGCACGGGAGAATGAGCAGTTCTAC. The V call is TRBV6-6, the J call TRBJ2-1; the D gene is possibly TRBD2 (6 bases). Germline assignment: CDR1 MNHNY and CDR2 SVGAGI (reference sequence). Between the trimmed V and J ends, which lost 3 bases and 7 bases, there was a span of 13 bases. The CDR3 is 14 amino acids.

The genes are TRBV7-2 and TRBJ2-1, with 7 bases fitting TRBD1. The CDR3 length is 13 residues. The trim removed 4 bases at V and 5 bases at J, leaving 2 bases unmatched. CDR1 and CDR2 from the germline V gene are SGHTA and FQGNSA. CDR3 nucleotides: TGTGCCAGCAGCTACAGGGGAAACAATGAGCAGTTCTTC. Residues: CASSYRGNNEQFF. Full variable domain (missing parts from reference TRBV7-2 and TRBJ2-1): GAGVSQSPSNKVTEKGKDVELRCDPISGHTALYWYRQSLGQGLEFLIYFQGNSAPDKSGLPSDRFSAERTGGSVSTLTIQRTQQEDSAVYLCASSYRGNNEQFFGPGTRLTVL.

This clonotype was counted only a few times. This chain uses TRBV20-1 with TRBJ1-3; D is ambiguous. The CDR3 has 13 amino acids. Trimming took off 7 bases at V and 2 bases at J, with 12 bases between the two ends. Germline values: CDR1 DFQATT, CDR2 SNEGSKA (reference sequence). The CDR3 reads CSVWAPTGNTIYF. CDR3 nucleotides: TGCAGTGTTTGGGCCCCTACTGGAAACACCATATATTTT.

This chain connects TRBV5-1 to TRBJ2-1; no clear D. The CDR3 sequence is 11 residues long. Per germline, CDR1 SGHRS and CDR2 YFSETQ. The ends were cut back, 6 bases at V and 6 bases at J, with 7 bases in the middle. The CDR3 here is CASKGFNEQFF. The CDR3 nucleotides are TGCGCCAGCAAGGGTTTCAATGAGCAGTTCTTC.

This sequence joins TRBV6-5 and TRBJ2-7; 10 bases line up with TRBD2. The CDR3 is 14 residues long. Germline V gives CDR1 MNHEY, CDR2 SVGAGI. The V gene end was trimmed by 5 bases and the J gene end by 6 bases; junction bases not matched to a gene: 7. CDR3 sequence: CASSRLAGAGEQYF. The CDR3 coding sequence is TGTGCCAGCAGTCGTCTAGCGGGAGCTGGCGAGCAGTACTTC.

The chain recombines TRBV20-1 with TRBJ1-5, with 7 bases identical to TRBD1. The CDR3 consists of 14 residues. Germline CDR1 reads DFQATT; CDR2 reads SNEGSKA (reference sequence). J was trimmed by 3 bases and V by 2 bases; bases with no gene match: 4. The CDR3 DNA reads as TGCAGTGCTAGACCGGGACAGTTCAATCAGCCCCAGCATTTT. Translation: CSARPGQFNQPQHF.

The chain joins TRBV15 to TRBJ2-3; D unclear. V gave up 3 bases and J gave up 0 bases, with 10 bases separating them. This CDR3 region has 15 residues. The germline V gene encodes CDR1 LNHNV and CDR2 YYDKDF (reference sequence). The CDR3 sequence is CATSSPSPSTDTQYF. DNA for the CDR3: TGTGCCACCAGCAGCCCATCCCCTAGCACAGATACGCAGTATTTT.

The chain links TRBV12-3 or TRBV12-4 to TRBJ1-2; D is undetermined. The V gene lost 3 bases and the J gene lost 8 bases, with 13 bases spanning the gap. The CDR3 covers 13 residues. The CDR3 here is CASSFIVVEGYTF. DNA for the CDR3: TGTGCCAGCAGTTTCATTGTTGTGGAAGGCTACACCTTC.

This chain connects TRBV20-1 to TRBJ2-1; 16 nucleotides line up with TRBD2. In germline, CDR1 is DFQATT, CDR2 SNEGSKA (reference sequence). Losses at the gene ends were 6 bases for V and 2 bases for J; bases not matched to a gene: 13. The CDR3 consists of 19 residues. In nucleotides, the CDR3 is TGCAGTGCCCGAAGACCGGGACTAGCGGGAGGGAAGACCTACAATGAGCAGTTCTTC. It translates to CSARRPGLAGGKTYNEQFF.

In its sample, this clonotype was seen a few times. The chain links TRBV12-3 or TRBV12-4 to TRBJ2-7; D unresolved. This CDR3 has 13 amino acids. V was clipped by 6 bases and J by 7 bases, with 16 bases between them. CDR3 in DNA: TGTGCCAGCAGCGTAGGGATCCTGTCTGAGCAGTACTTC. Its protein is CASSVGILSEQYF.

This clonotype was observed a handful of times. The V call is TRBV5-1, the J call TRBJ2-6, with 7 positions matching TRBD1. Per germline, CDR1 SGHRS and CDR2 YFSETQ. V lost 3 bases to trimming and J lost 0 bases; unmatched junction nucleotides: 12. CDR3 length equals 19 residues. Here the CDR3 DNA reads TGCGCCAGCAGCTCACCTCGATCCGGGACAGTCTCTGGGGCCAACGTCCTGACTTTC. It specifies CASSSPRSGTVSGANVLTF.

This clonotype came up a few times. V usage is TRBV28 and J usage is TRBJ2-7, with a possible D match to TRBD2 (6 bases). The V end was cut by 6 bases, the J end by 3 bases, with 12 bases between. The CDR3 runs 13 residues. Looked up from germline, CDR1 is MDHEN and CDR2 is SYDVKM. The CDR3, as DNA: TGTGCCAGCAGCGTGGGAGGAAACTACGAGCAGTACTTC. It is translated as CASSVGGNYEQYF.

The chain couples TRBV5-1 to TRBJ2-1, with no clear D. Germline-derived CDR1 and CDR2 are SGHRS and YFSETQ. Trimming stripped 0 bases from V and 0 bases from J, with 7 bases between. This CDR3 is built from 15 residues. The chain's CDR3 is CASSLGGRSYNEQFF. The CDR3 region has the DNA TGCGCCAGCAGCTTGGGAGGACGCTCCTACAATGAGCAGTTCTTC. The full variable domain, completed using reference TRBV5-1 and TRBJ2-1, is KAGVTQTPRYLIKTRGQQVTLSCSPISGHRSVSWYQQTPGQGLQFLFEYFSETQRNKGNFPGRFSGRQFSNSRSEMNVSTLELGDSALYLCASSLGGRSYNEQFFGPGTRLTVL.

The CDR3, as DNA: TGTGCCAGCAGTTCCAGCGGGAGGGCGGGAGATACGCAGTATTTT. Its protein is CASSSSGRAGDTQYF. This chain connects TRBV12-3 or TRBV12-4 to TRBJ2-3; TRBD2 agrees at 10 bases. This CDR3 has 15 amino acids. V lost 4 bases to trimming and J lost 5 bases; unmatched junction nucleotides: 6.

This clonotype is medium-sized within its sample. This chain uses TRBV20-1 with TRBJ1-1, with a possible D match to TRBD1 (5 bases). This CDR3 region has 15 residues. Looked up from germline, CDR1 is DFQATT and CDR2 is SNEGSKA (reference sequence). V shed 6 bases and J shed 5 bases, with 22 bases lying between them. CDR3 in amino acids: CSAWAGDDLRTEAFF. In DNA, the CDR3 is TGCAGTGCCTGGGCGGGGGACGATCTAAGGACTGAAGCTTTCTTT.

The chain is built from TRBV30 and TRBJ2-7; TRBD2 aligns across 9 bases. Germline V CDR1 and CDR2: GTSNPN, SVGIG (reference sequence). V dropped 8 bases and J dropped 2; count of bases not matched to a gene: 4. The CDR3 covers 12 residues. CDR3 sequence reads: CATAGGPYEQYF. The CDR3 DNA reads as TGTGCCACAGCGGGAGGCCCCTACGAGCAGTACTTC.

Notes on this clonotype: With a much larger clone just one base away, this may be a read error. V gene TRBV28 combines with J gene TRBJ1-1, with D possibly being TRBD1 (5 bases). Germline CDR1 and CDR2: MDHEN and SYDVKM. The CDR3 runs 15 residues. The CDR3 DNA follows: TGTGCCAGCAGTGCTCCGGGACGGTGGAACACTGAAGCTTCCTTT. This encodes CASSAPGRWNTEASF.

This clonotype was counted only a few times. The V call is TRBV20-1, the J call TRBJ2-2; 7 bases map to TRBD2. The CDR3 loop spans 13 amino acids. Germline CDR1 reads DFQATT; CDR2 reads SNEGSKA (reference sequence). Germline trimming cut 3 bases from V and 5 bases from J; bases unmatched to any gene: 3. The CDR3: CSASVLATGELFF. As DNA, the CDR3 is TGCAGTGCTAGTGTACTAGCGACCGGGGAGCTGTTTTTT.

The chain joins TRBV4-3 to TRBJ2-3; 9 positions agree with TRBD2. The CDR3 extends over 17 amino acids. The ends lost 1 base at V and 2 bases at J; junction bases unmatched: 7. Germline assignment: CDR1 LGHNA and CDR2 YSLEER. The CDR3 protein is CASSQGAGGRATDTQYF. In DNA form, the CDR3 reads TGCGCCAGCAGCCAAGGGGCAGGCGGGAGGGCCACAGATACGCAGTATTTT.

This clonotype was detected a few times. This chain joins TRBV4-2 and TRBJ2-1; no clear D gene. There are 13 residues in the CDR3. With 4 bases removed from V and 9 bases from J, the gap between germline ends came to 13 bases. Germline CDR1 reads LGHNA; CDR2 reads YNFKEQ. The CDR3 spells CASSRPEFSEQFF. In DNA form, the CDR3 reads TGTGCCAGCAGCCGCCCTGAGTTTTCTGAGCAGTTCTTC.

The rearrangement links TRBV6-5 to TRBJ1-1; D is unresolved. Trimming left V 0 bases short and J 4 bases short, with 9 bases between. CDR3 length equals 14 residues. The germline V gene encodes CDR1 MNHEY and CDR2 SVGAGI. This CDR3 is CASSYSLTVTEAFF. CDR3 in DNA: TGTGCCAGCAGTTACTCGCTTACTGTCACTGAAGCTTTCTTT.

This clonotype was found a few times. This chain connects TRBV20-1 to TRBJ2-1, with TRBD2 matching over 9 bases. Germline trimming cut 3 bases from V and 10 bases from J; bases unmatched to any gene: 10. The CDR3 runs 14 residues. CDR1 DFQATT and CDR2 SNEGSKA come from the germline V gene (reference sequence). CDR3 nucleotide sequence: TGCAGTGCTAGGAGAAGCGGGGGGTTGAGGGAGCAGTTCTTC. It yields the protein CSARRSGGLREQFF.

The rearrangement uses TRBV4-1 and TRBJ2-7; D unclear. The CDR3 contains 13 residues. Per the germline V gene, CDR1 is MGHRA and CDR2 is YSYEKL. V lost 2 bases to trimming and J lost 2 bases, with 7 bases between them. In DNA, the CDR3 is TGCGCCAGCAGCCAACCTGACACCTACGAGCAGTACTTC. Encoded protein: CASSQPDTYEQYF.

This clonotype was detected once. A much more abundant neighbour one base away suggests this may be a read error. The CDR3 protein is CASSFGGTVHNKQFF. CDR3 coding DNA: TGTGCCAGCAGCTTCGGCGGCACAGTTCACAATAAGCAGTTCTTC. The chain has TRBV7-9 and TRBJ2-1; no firm D call. The CDR3 sequence is 15 residues long. Germline V gives CDR1 SEHNR, CDR2 FQNEAQ (reference sequence).